These 21 T cell receptor beta chains were all obtained from the same sample, sequenced in a study of beta chain features in type 1 diabetes. The study's findings and limits: In every one of the four CD4+ subsets, TCRB CDR3s were moderately but significantly shorter in Type 1 diabetes patients.

As every portion of the isolated RNA was reverse transcribed, the sequencing read expressed TCRB transcripts. Produced via immunoSEQ multiplex PCR; TCRdb's table is partial and in-frame only. This sample has 500,000 to 650,000 clones; 9.5% to 15% occur once, and the top ten carry more than 0.09%. These receptors have no known antigen. The sample comprised naive CD4+ T cells from blood. The origin of the receptors is a young man with type 1 diabetes.

This sequence joins TRBV7-2 and TRBJ2-7; D remains unclear. V lost 5 bases and J 0 bases, leaving 14 bases between the germline ends. The CDR3 is 15 residues long. The germline gives CDR1 SGHTA, CDR2 FQGNSA. CDR3 in DNA: TGTGCCAGCAGCCCAACCAGGAGTTACTCCTACGAGCAGTACTTC. Translating it yields CASSPTRSYSYEQYF.

There are a few counts of this clone. The rearrangement joins TRBV5-1 to TRBJ2-1; 10 bases align to TRBD1. Per germline, CDR1 SGHRS and CDR2 YFSETQ. The CDR3 is 15 amino acids. J gave up 4 bases and V 6 bases, and 7 bases lay outside the gene matches. CDR3 coding DNA: TGCGCCAGCAATACCCGACAGGGGGCATACAATGAGCAGTTCTTC. Protein sequence: CASNTRQGAYNEQFF.

This clone has just a few counts. V gene TRBV29-1 combines with J gene TRBJ1-2; 9 positions match TRBD1. The length of the CDR3 is 17 residues. Germline V gene sequence: CDR1 SQVTM, CDR2 ANQGSEA. J lost 0 bases, V lost 3 bases, and 11 bases had no gene match. The CDR3 DNA is TGCAGCGTTGATTTTGTAGGACAGGGGATGGCTAACTATGGCTACACCTTC. Protein sequence: CSVDFVGQGMANYGYTF.

This clone was seen a handful of times. This rearrangement joins TRBV11-1 to TRBJ1-1; the match to TRBD1 covers 10 bases. CDR1 is SGHAT and CDR2 is FQDESV in the germline V gene (reference sequence). V lost 5 bases and J lost 6; bases outside the gene matches: 6. The CDR3 runs 14 residues. The CDR3 DNA reads as TGTGCCAGCAGCCCAGGACAGGGGGTAGCTGAAGCTTTCTTT. Translating gives CASSPGQGVAEAFF.

The DNA of the CDR3 is TGTGCCAGTAGTATAGAGGGCCAGGGGGCGGGCGAGCAGTACTTC. Protein sequence: CASSIEGQGAGEQYF. The genes are TRBV19 and TRBJ2-7; 8 positions agree with TRBD1. This CDR3 has 15 amino acids. V lost 0 bases, J lost 6 bases, and 7 bases stayed unmatched. Germline V lookup: CDR1 LNHDA, CDR2 SQIVND (reference sequence).

The table lists this clone with a few counts. CDR3 residues: CASSLSGLAADGGETQYF. CDR3 in DNA: TGTGCCAGCAGTTTATCGGGACTAGCGGCGGATGGGGGGGAGACCCAGTACTTC. The rearrangement joins TRBV28 to TRBJ2-5; the match to TRBD2 covers 11 bases. The CDR3 has 18 residues. The J segment lost 5 bases and the V segment lost 1 base, leaving 12 bases of the junction unmatched. Looked up from germline, CDR1 is MDHEN and CDR2 is SYDVKM.

This clone was picked up a small number of times. The rearrangement links TRBV7-8 to TRBJ2-1; no clear D. This CDR3 has 14 residues. Germline V gene sequence: CDR1 SGHVS, CDR2 FQNEAQ. V gave up 1 base and J gave up 6 bases, with 10 bases separating them. This CDR3 is CASSLGSTLNEQFF. In nucleotides, the CDR3 is TGTGCCAGCAGCTTAGGGTCGACCCTCAATGAGCAGTTCTTC.

This clone has only a few counts. One end of the junction varies from germline; a read error may be responsible. The gene calls are TRBV4-3 and TRBJ1-3, with TRBD1 matching 7 bases. CDR3 length: 13 residues. CDR1 and CDR2 from the germline V gene are LGHNA and YSLEER. The DNA of the CDR3 is TGCGCCAGCAGCCAAGAAACAGGGGCCGCCATGGATTTT. Translation: CASSQETGAAMDF.

The chain recombines TRBV19 with TRBJ2-3, with D maybe TRBD2 (5 bases). V was clipped by 7 bases and J by 3 bases, with 14 bases between them. The CDR3 is 14 residues long. The germline V gene encodes CDR1 LNHDA and CDR2 SQIVND (reference sequence). In DNA form, the CDR3 reads TGTGCCAGTAACCAATTGACGGGGACAGATACGCAGTATTTT. Its translation is CASNQLTGTDTQYF.

This clone has more than one count but fewer than ten. The genes are TRBV5-6 and TRBJ2-7; 9 bases fit TRBD2. This CDR3 has 15 residues. V shed 2 bases, J shed 4 bases, and the junction held 7 bases outside the gene matches. Germline CDR1 reads SGHDT; CDR2 reads YYEEEE. CDR3 nucleotides: TGTGCCAGCAGCTTAGGACTAGCGAATTATTACGAGCAGTACTTC. Its translation is CASSLGLANYYEQYF. Combining the CDR3 with reference TRBV5-6 and TRBJ2-7 gives the whole variable domain DAGVTQSPTHLIKTRGQQVTLRCSPKSGHDTVSWYQQALGQGPQFIFQYYEEEERQRGNFPDRFSGHQFPNYSSELNVNALLLGDSALYLCASSLGLANYYEQYFGPGTRLTVT.

In its sample, this clone was seen once. The genes are TRBV7-8 and TRBJ1-1; no clear D gene. Germline V lookup: CDR1 SGHVS, CDR2 FQNEAQ. This CDR3 comprises 14 residues. V was cut by 2 bases and J by 1 base, with 8 bases left in between. Here the CDR3 DNA reads TGTGCCAGCAGCTTAACCCTGCCGAACACTGAAGCTTTCTTT. This codes for CASSLTLPNTEAFF.

This clone was observed a few times. This chain uses TRBV6-6 with TRBJ1-2; no definite D call. Germline lookup yields CDR1 MNHNY and CDR2 SVGAGI (reference sequence). This CDR3 region has 13 residues. Trimming removed 7 bases from V and 8 bases from J, with 17 bases in between. The CDR3 coding sequence is TGTGCCAGCACCCAACCCCCTGGCGAGGGCTACACCTTC. This codes for CASTQPPGEGYTF.

This clone showed up just a few times. The V call is TRBV7-9, the J call TRBJ2-5; no clear D. The CDR3 is made up of 12 amino acids. Germline values: CDR1 SEHNR, CDR2 FQNEAQ (reference sequence). The V gene lost 7 bases and the J gene lost 5 bases, with 11 bases spanning the gap. The CDR3 coding sequence is TGTGCCAGCACCTCCCCCGTTGAGACCCAGTACTTC. Protein product: CASTSPVETQYF.

This clone was observed a few times. The V call is TRBV7-9, the J call TRBJ2-6; unclear D gene. CDR3 length equals 13 residues. Germline CDR1 reads SEHNR; CDR2 reads FQNEAQ (reference sequence). V gave up 5 bases and J gave up 0 bases, with 2 bases separating them. The CDR3 bases are TGTGCCAGCAGCCCCTCTGGGGCCAACGTCCTGACTTTC. Translation gives CASSPSGANVLTF.

This clone occurred a few times. This chain uses TRBV5-4 with TRBJ2-4; D ambiguous. From germline, CDR1 is SGHNT and CDR2 YYREEE (reference sequence). The V gene lost 0 bases and the J gene lost 3 bases, with 7 bases spanning the gap. CDR3 length: 14 residues. The CDR3 DNA sequence: TGTGCCAGCAGCTTGGAAGATTTCAAAAACATTCAGTACTTC. It codes for CASSLEDFKNIQYF.

This clone was seen ten or more times. V usage is TRBV28 and J usage is TRBJ2-1; TRBD2 matches at 7 bases. The CDR3 runs to 12 residues. V lost 8 bases, J lost 10 bases, and 8 bases stayed unmatched. Germline V gene data show CDR1 as MDHEN and CDR2 as SYDVKM. This CDR3 is CASQTSTREQFF. The CDR3 DNA reads TGTGCCAGCCAGACTAGCACCCGCGAGCAGTTCTTC.

V is TRBV18 and J is TRBJ2-1; D unclear. Trimming took 0 bases from V and 4 from J, leaving 7 bases between them. The length of the CDR3 is 14 residues. Germline V gene lookup returns CDR1 KGHSH and CDR2 LQKENI. CDR3 loop: CASSPPLDYNEQFF. In DNA, the CDR3 is TGTGCCAGCTCACCACCCCTGGATTACAATGAGCAGTTCTTC.

This chain links TRBV18 with TRBJ2-1; TRBD1 aligns across 7 bases. The germline V gene encodes CDR1 KGHSH and CDR2 LQKENI. V dropped 4 bases and J dropped 4; count of bases not matched to a gene: 10. The CDR3 contains 16 residues. This chain's CDR3 is CASSLQQGRGYNEQFF. The CDR3 DNA follows: TGTGCCAGCTCACTTCAACAGGGGAGAGGGTACAATGAGCAGTTCTTC.

This clone was found a few times. V and J are TRBV27 and TRBJ1-5; D uncertain. The V and J ends lost 6 bases and 0 bases respectively, with 12 bases between them. The CDR3 covers 15 residues. Germline-derived CDR1 and CDR2 are MNHEY and SMNVEV (reference sequence). CDR3 region: CASSPLGYSNQPQHF. DNA for the CDR3: TGTGCCAGCAGCCCCCTCGGGTATAGCAATCAGCCCCAGCATTTT.

The rearrangement links TRBV9 to TRBJ2-3; the D is unclear. The CDR3 is 13 amino acids. Looked up from germline, CDR1 is SGDLS and CDR2 is YYNGEE. Trimming took 0 bases from V and 2 from J, leaving 4 bases between them. CDR3 in amino acids: CASSVGDTDTQYF. The CDR3 nucleotides are TGTGCCAGCAGCGTAGGGGACACAGATACGCAGTATTTT.

The rearrangement uses TRBV18 and TRBJ1-5; D call uncertain. V gave up 1 base and J gave up 0 bases, with 10 bases separating them. The germline gives CDR1 KGHSH, CDR2 LQKENI. The CDR3 totals 16 residues. This chain's CDR3 is CASSPLPGVSNQPQHF. In nucleotides, the CDR3 is TGTGCCAGCTCACCACTCCCTGGGGTTAGCAATCAGCCCCAGCATTTT.